Presented here are 8 T cell receptor beta chains from one specimen sequenced in a study of shared clonotypes between healthy human individuals. TCRdb's table, derived via immunoSEQ multiplex PCR, lists solely in-frame clones and lacks some. The sample contains around 510,000 clones, more than 95% of which appear only once. Material for sequencing was naive CD4+ T cells sorted from blood. Subset noted: CD45RA+ positively selected. The receptors were gathered from a woman aged 25 to 39 in good health.

The rearrangement links TRBV5-4 to TRBJ2-7, with 7 positions matching TRBD1. Trimming took 2 bases from V and 5 from J; bases not matched to a gene: 10. This CDR3 has 15 amino acids. Looked up from germline, CDR1 is SGHNT and CDR2 is YYREEE (reference sequence). CDR3 sequence (DNA): TGTGCCAGCAGCTTAGGGGGCGCTCGTATGGACGAGCAGTACTTC. Residues: CASSLGGARMDEQYF. Using reference TRBV5-4 and TRBJ2-7 for the parts outside the CDR3, the full variable domain is ETGVTQSPTHLIKTRGQQVTLRCSSQSGHNTVSWYQQALGQGPQFIFQYYREEENGRGNFPPRFSGLQFPNYSSELNVNALELDDSALYLCASSLGGARMDEQYFGPGTRLTVT.

This chain links TRBV19 with TRBJ1-1; D gene unclear. CDR1 LNHDA and CDR2 SQIVND come from the germline V gene (reference sequence). The CDR3 totals 15 residues. V gave up 5 bases and J gave up 1 base, with 14 bases separating them. As DNA, the CDR3 is TGTGCCAGTAGTGATCTCGGGAAGCCGAACACTGAAGCTTTCTTT. Its protein product is CASSDLGKPNTEAFF.

CDR3 in amino acids: CASMLYLAGGSSYEQYF. CDR3 DNA sequence: TGTGCCAGCATGTTGTATCTAGCGGGAGGGAGTTCCTACGAGCAGTACTTC. The V gene is TRBV2, the J gene TRBJ2-7, with 12 bases aligning to TRBD2. V trimming: 7 bases; J trimming: 1 base; junction bases outside the gene matches: 11. The CDR3 extends over 17 amino acids. Germline V gene sequence: CDR1 SNHLY, CDR2 FYNNEI.

This clone was detected once. The gene calls are TRBV6-6 and TRBJ2-5, with TRBD1 matching 7 bases. The DNA end favors TRBJ2-7, so the J call may be wrong. The CDR3 has 14 residues. Germline V gene data show CDR1 as MNHNY and CDR2 as SVGAGI (reference sequence). This chain's CDR3 is CASKRETGTYEQYF. In nucleotides, the CDR3 is TGTGCCAGCAAGAGGGAGACAGGGACCTACGAGCAGTACTTC.

The rearrangement links TRBV7-2 to TRBJ1-5; 12 nucleotides match TRBD1. The germline CDR1 and CDR2 sequences are SGHTA and FQGNSA. The CDR3 runs to 17 residues. Trimming at V came to 5 bases and at J to 6 bases, leaving 11 bases not matched to a gene. In DNA form, the CDR3 reads TGTGCCAGCAGCCTATCCGCCGGGACAGGGGGCCGTCAGCCCCAGCATTTT. Its translation is CASSLSAGTGGRQPQHF.

V gene TRBV4-1 combines with J gene TRBJ1-5, with TRBD1 identical over 8 bases. Germline trimming cut 5 bases from V and 5 bases from J; bases unmatched to any gene: 5. Germline lookup yields CDR1 MGHRA and CDR2 YSYEKL. CDR3 length: 14 residues. CDR3 sequence reads: CASSRGTGDQPQHF. In nucleotides, the CDR3 is TGCGCCAGCAGCAGAGGGACAGGTGATCAGCCCCAGCATTTT.

This chain links TRBV6-1 with TRBJ1-5; no clear D gene. Germline CDR1 and CDR2: MNHNS and SASEGT. The V and J ends lost 7 bases and 6 bases respectively, with 10 bases between them. The CDR3 has 12 residues. CDR3 nucleotides: TGTGCCAGCACAGTTGGCGGTCAGCCCCAGCATTTT. Its translation is CASTVGGQPQHF.

Only one count was recorded for this clone. The rearrangement uses TRBV19 and TRBJ2-7, with 7 bases lining up with TRBD1. This CDR3 comprises 15 residues. Per the germline V gene, CDR1 is LNHDA and CDR2 is SQIVND (reference sequence). Trimming cost V 3 bases and J 2 bases; bases outside gene matches: 7. This chain's CDR3 is CASSIKDRVAYEQYF. DNA of the CDR3: TGTGCCAGTAGTATTAAAGACAGGGTGGCCTACGAGCAGTACTTC.